Detailed here is one T cell receptor (beta chain). Its antigen is unknown. This record belongs to a study of PD-1 blockade in classical Hodgkin lymphoma. Study-wide findings and caveats: Undefined causes, possibly disease activity or prior therapy, underlie the repertoire differences. The study reported lower baseline TCR diversity in newly diagnosed patients than in healthy donors. Prior to therapy, complete responders displayed diversity much like that of newly diagnosed patients.

CDR3 length equals 13 residues. Trimming removed 6 bases from V and 0 bases from J, with 9 bases in between. The V gene's germline CDR1 is SGHAT and CDR2 FQNNGV. Assay used: immunoSEQ multiplex PCR; TCRdb lists only in-frame clones, some missing. Among just under 10,000 clones, approximately 69% were seen once, and the ten largest hold roughly a tenth. The time point: cycle 4 day 1 (C4D1), after five to seven weeks of nivolumab. Relapses following autologous stem cell transplantation were seen in all patients, with brentuximab vedotin exposure varying. Applied to thawed PBMCs, magnetic negative selection was the method used to isolate CD8+ T cells.

V usage is TRBV11-2 and J usage is TRBJ2-7; possibly TRBD1 or TRBD2 for D (5 bases each). This clonotype originated in a human donor with classical Hodgkin lymphoma. The sequences come from CD8+ T cells from blood, collected before the fourth cycle of nivolumab. CDR3 sequence: CASREGSSYEQYF. CDR3 coding DNA: TGTGCCAGCAGAGAGGGGTCCTCCTACGAGCAGTACTTC.